This T cell receptor beta chain derives from a study of CD8+CD57+ T cells in acquired aplastic anemia. Study information: The average for DNA from sorted CD4+ and CD8+ cells was roughly 3 ug. Healthy donors gave 9.5 million to 12 million reads on average for CD4+ cells.

Study conclusions and caveats: Patients and controls turned out to have 25 to 30 CD8+ CDR3 sequences in common. Significance was not reached for CD8+ Simpson's diversity between patients and controls.

The CDR3 is made up of 14 amino acids. V was clipped by 5 bases and J by 2 bases; unmatched bases: 5. Looked up from germline, CDR1 is LNHDA and CDR2 is SQIVND (reference sequence). A note on this clonotype: Its antigen is not known.

Researchers used genomic DNA as the template to profile TCR beta VDJ and CDR3. Using its own MiXCR run on the reads, TCRdb lists one record per CDR3 protein. The sample lists more than 150,000 distinct CDR3 sequences, 40% to 55% occurring once. The sequenced sample consisted of sorted CD4+, CD8+, or CD8+CD57+ T cells (not recorded which) from PBMCs. The rearrangement links TRBV19 to TRBJ1-2; TRBD1 matches at 7 bases. This sequence originates from a human donor in good health. CDR3 sequence (DNA): TGTGCCAGTAGTGCCCCGGGACAGAACTATGGCTACACCTTC. Translation gives CASSAPGQNYGYTF.